This paragraph reports one T cell receptor (beta chain). The donors were members of the validation cohort, which comprised more than 90 subjects and was separate from the first cohort of roughly 700 subjects. Trimming removed 0 bases at V and 4 bases at J, with 7 bases between. This CDR3 spans 13 amino acids. Germline V CDR1 and CDR2: GTSNPN, SVGIG (reference sequence). The source of the sample is a study of cytomegalovirus exposure and HLA in healthy donors. Clones were sequenced by immunoSEQ multiplex PCR, and TCRdb holds only the in-frame ones, with some missing. The sample comprises 60,000 to 75,000 clones, about 96% of which are singletons, and 0.7% to 0.95% rests with the top ten.

This clonotype was sampled from a man between 18 and 29 years old in good health and CMV-seronegative. The chain links TRBV30 to TRBJ1-5, with D unresolved. The sequenced sample was PBMCs. DNA of the CDR3: TGTGCCTGGAGTGTATTGAGAAATCAGCCCCAGCATTTT. This encodes CAWSVLRNQPQHF.